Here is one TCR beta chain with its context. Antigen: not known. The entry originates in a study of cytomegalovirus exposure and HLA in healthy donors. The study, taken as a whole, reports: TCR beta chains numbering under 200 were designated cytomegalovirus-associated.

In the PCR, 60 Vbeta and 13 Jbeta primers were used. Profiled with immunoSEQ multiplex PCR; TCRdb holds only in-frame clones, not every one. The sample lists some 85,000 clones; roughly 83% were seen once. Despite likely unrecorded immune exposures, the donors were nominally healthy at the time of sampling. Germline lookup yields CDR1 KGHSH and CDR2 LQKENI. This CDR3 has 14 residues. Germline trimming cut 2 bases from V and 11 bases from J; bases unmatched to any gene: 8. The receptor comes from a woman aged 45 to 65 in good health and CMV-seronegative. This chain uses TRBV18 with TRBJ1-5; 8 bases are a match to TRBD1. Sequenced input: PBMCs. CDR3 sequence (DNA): TGTGCCAGCTCACCAATGACAGGGGCATATACCCAGCATTTT. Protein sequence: CASSPMTGAYTQHF.